This T cell receptor (beta chain) is drawn from a study of Ad26.COV2.S vaccination and SARS-CoV-2 variants. Study background: The authors gave Ad26.COV2.S intramuscularly, either once or twice 56 days apart.

The ends lost 3 bases at V and 2 bases at J; junction bases unmatched: 7. This CDR3 is 16 amino acids long. Germline CDR1 LGHDT, CDR2 YNNKEL (reference sequence). TCRdb keeps only in-frame clones here, not all; method: immunoSEQ multiplex PCR. The sample lists approximately 410,000 clones, about 90% occurring once. Treatment described: some 20 received Ad26.COV2.S at low or high dose, single or two shots; 5 received placebo; per-sample allocation not given. Day 63 after the first injection of vaccine or placebo was the sampling time. This clonotype was obtained from a person between 18 and 65 years old who received the Ad26.COV2.S COVID-19 vaccine or a placebo. The sequencing used peripheral blood, collected in a trial of Ad26.COV2.S vaccine versus placebo. This rearrangement joins TRBV3-1 (or the pseudogene TRBV3-2) to TRBJ1-2, with 9 bases identical to TRBD1. The CDR3 DNA reads TGTGCCAGCAGCCACGATACCGGGACAGGGAACTATGGCTACACCTTC. This translates into CASSHDTGTGNYGYTF.